The sequence of this T cell receptor beta chain was determined in a study of cytomegalovirus exposure and HLA in healthy donors. Study-wide context: Among the approximately 400 genotyped donors, 65% to 90% were placed in the Caucasian-associated ancestry cluster. Notes on the study in general: Later work found that TCR association rates differed between HLA loci; DRB1 had the most and HLA-C the fewest. Common viral pathogens seemed to be connected with several of the most significant clusters, according to a later analysis.

Concerning this clone: Antigen specificity is unknown.

This CDR3 is built from 11 residues. Trimming took off 1 base at V and 11 bases at J, with 9 bases between the two ends. Germline V lookup: CDR1 SGHDT, CDR2 YYEEEE. Primers included in the PCR were 60 Vbeta and 13 Jbeta primers. Authors' data handling: In a later analysis, 79 million or so unique TCR beta chains included roughly 11 million shared by two or more donors. Assay used: immunoSEQ multiplex PCR; TCRdb lists only in-frame clones, some missing. D and trimming come from the DNA, and the V and J calls and clone size come from that table. This sample has about 130,000 clones, with approximately 85% found just once.

The chain recombines TRBV5-6 with TRBJ2-5; D not resolved. The sample taken for sequencing was PBMCs. This clonotype was obtained from a boy between 10 and 17 years old in good health and CMV-seronegative. CDR3 loop: CASSLLGEQYF. The CDR3 bases are TGTGCCAGCAGCTTGTTAGGAGAGCAGTACTTC.